This T cell receptor (beta chain) was retrieved from a study of cytomegalovirus exposure and HLA in healthy donors. General study points: Three chains linked to CMV were shown in vitro to be specific for CMV antigens.

Looked up from germline, CDR1 is MNHNY and CDR2 is SVGAGI (reference sequence). The CDR3 totals 14 residues. V was pared by 7 bases and J by 7 bases, with 20 bases between. Generated by immunoSEQ multiplex PCR, the TCRdb table keeps only in-frame clones and is missing some. The profile shows about 160,000 clones, around 92% of them singletons. Of note for this clone: Its antigen is not identified.

The sequencing sample was made of PBMCs. V is TRBV6-6 and J is TRBJ2-7; the D gene is possibly TRBD2 (5 bases). The clonotype originates from a man aged 18-30 years in good health and CMV-seropositive. DNA of the CDR3: TGTGCCAGCACGCGGCAGGCCCCTGGGGAGGAGCAGTACTTC. It codes for CASTRQAPGEEQYF.